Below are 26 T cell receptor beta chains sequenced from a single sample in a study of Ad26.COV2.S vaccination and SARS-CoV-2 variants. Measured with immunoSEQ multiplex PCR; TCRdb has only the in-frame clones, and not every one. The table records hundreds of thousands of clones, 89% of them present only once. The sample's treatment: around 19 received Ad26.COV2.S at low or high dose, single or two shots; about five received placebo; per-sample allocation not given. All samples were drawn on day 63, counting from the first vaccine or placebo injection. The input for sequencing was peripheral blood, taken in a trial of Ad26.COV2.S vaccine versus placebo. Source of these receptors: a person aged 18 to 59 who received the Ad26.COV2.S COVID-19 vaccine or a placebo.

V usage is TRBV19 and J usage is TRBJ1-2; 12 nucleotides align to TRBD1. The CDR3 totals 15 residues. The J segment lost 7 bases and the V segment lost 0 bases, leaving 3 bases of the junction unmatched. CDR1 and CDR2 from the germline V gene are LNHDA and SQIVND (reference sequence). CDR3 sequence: CASSIDGTGGSGYTF. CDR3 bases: TGTGCCAGTAGTATAGATGGGACAGGGGGCTCTGGCTACACCTTC.

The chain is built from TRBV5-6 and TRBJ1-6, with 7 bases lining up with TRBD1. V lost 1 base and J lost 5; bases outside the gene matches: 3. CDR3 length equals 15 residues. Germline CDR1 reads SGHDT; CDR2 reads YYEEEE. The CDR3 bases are TGTGCCAGCAGCTTGACCGACAGGGATAATTCACCCCTCCACTTT. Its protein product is CASSLTDRDNSPLHF. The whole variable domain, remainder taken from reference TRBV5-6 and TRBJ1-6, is DAGVTQSPTHLIKTRGQQVTLRCSPKSGHDTVSWYQQALGQGPQFIFQYYEEEERQRGNFPDRFSGHQFPNYSSELNVNALLLGDSALYLCASSLTDRDNSPLHFGNGTRLTVT.

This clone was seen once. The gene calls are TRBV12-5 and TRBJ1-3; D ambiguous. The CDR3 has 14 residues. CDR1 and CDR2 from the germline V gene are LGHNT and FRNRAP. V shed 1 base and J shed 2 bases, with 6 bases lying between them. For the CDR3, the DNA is TGTGCTAGTGGTTTGGGCCCTACTGGAAACACCATATATTTT. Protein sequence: CASGLGPTGNTIYF.

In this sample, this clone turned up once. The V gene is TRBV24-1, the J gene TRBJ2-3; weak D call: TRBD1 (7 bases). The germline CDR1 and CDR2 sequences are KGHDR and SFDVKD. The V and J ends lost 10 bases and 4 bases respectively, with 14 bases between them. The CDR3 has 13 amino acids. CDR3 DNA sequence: TGTGCCACGGAGGGGGCTAAGGCAGATACGCAGTATTTT. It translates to CATEGAKADTQYF.

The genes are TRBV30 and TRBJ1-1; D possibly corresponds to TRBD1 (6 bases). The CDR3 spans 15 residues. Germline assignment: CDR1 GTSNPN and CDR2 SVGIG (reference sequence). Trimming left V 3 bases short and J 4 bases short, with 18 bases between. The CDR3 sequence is CAWRTQTGRRTEAFF. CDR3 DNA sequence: TGTGCCTGGAGAACCCAGACAGGCCGGCGCACTGAAGCTTTCTTT.

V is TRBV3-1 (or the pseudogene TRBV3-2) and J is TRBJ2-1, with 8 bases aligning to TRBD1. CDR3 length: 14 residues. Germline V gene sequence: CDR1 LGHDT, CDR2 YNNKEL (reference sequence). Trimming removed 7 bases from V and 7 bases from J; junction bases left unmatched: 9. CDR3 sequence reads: CASTYGTGKNEQFF. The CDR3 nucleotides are TGTGCCAGCACCTATGGGACAGGAAAGAATGAGCAGTTCTTC.

In DNA form, the CDR3 reads TGTGCCAGCAGTGAAGGTCAGGGCCTTACATCGGGGGAGACCCAGTACTTC. Translation gives CASSEGQGLTSGETQYF. This rearrangement joins TRBV2 to TRBJ2-5, with D possibly called TRBD1 or TRBD2 (5 bases each). Trimming took 1 base from V and 5 from J, leaving 20 bases between them. The germline CDR1 and CDR2 sequences are SNHLY and FYNNEI. The CDR3 length is 17 residues. Full variable domain (outside the CDR3, taken from reference TRBV2 and TRBJ2-5): EPEVTQTPSHQVTQMGQEVILRCVPISNHLYFYWYRQILGQKVEFLVSFYNNEISEKSEIFDDQFSVERPDGSNFTLKIRSTKLEDSAMYFCASSEGQGLTSGETQYFGPGTRLLVL.

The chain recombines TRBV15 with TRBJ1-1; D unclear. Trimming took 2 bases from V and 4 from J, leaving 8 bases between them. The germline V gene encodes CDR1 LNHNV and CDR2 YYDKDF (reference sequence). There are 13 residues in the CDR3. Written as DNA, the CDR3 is TGTGCCACCAGCAGAATTGGGCGCACTGAAGCTTTCTTT. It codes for CATSRIGRTEAFF.

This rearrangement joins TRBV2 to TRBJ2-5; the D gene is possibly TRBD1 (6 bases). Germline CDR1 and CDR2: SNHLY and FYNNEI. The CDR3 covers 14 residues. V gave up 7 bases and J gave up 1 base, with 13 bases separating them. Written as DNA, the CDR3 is TGTGCCAGCAATACACAGGGACCCCAAGAGACCCAGTACTTC. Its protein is CASNTQGPQETQYF.

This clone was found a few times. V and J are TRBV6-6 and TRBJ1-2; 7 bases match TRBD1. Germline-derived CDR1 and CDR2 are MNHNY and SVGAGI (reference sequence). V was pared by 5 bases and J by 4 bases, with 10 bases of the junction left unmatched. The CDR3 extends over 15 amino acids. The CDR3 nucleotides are TGTGCCAGCAGTAGGAGGGACAGACCCACCTATGGCTACACCTTC. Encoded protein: CASSRRDRPTYGYTF.

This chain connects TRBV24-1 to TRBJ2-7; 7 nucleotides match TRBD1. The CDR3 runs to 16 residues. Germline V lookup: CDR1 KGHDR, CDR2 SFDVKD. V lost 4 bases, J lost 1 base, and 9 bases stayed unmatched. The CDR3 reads CATSDSGQAASYEQYF. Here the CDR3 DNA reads TGTGCCACCAGTGACTCCGGACAGGCCGCTTCCTACGAGCAGTACTTC.

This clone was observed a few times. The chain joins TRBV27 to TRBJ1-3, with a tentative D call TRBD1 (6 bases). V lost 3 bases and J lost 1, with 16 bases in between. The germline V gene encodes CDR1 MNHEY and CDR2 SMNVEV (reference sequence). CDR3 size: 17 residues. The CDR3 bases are TGTGCCAGCAGTTTGTCAGGGGCAATTGAGTCTGGAAACACCATATATTTT. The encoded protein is CASSLSGAIESGNTIYF.

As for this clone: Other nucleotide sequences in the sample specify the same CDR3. The CDR3 DNA follows: TGTGCCAGCTCACCCACACAGAACACTGAAGCTTTCTTT. It yields the protein CASSPTQNTEAFF. The J gene is TRBJ1-1, the V gene TRBV18; D gene ambiguous. Germline V gene sequence: CDR1 KGHSH, CDR2 LQKENI. CDR3 length: 13 amino acids. V shed 3 bases and J shed 1 base, with 6 bases lying between them.

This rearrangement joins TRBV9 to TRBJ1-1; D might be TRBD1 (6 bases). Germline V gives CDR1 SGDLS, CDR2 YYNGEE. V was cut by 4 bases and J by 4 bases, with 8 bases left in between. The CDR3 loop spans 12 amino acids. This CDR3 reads CASSPGVTEAFF. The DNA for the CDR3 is TGTGCCAGCAGCCCAGGGGTCACTGAAGCTTTCTTT.

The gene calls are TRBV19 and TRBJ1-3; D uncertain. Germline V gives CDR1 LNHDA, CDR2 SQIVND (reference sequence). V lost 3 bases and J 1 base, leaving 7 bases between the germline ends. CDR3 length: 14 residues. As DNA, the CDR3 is TGTGCCAGTAGTATCGGGAGGTCTGGAAACACCATATATTTT. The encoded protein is CASSIGRSGNTIYF.

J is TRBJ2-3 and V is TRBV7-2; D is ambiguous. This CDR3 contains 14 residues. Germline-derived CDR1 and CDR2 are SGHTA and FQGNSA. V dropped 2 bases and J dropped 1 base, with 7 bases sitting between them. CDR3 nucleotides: TGTGCCAGCAGCTTAAGACACCGCACAGATACGCAGTATTTT. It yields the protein CASSLRHRTDTQYF. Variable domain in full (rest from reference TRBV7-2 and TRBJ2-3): GAGVSQSPSNKVTEKGKDVELRCDPISGHTALYWYRQSLGQGLEFLIYFQGNSAPDKSGLPSDRFSAERTGGSVSTLTIQRTQQEDSAVYLCASSLRHRTDTQYFGPGTRLTVL.

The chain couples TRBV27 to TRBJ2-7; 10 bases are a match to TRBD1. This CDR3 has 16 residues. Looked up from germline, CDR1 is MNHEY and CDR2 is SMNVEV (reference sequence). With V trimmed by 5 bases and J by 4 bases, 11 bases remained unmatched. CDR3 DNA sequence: TGTGCCAGCAGTGGAAACCCGGGACAGGGGCTATACGAGCAGTACTTC. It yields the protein CASSGNPGQGLYEQYF.

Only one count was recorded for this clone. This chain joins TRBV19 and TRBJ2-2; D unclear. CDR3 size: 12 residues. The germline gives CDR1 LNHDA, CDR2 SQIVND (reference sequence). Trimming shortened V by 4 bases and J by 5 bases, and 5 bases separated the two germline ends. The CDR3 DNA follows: TGTGCCAGTAGTACCTCGACCGGGGAGCTGTTTTTT. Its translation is CASSTSTGELFF.

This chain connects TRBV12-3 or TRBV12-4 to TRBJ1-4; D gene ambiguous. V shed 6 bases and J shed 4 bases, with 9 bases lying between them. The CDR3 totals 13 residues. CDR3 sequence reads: CASRGVNNEKLFF. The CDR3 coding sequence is TGTGCCAGCAGGGGTGTAAATAATGAAAAACTGTTTTTT.

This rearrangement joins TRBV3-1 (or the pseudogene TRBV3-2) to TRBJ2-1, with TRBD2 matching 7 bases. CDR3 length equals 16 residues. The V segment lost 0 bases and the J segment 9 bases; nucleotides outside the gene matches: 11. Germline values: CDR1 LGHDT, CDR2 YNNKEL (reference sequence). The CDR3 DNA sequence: TGTGCCAGCAGCCAAGATAGCCTAGCGGTGGGAGGTGAGCAGTTCTTC. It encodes CASSQDSLAVGGEQFF.

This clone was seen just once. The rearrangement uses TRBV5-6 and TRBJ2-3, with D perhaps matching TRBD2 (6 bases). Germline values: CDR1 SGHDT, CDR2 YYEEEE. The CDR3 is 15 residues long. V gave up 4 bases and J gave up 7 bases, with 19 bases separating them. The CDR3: CASSPLAGGSNTQYF. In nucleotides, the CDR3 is TGTGCCAGCAGCCCCCTAGCCGGGGGATCAAATACGCAGTATTTT.

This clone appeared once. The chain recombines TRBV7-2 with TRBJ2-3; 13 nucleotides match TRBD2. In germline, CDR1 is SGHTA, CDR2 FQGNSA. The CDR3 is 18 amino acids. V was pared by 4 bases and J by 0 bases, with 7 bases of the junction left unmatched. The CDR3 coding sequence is TGTGCCAGCAGCTCCCCGGGACTAGCGGGAACTAGCACAGATACGCAGTATTTT. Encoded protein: CASSSPGLAGTSTDTQYF.

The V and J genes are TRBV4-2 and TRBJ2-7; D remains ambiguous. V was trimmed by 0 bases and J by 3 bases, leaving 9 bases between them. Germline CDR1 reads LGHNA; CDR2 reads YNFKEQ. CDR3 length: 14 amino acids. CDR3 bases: TGTGCCAGCAGCCAAGAAATCGAGCACTACGAGCAGTACTTC. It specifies CASSQEIEHYEQYF.

Written as DNA, the CDR3 is TGTGCCAGCAGCTCCGGGGATGGACTCTCCTACAATGAGCAGTTCTTC. It yields the protein CASSSGDGLSYNEQFF. The V and J genes are TRBV5-8 and TRBJ2-1, with a tentative D call TRBD2 (5 bases). The CDR3 extends over 16 amino acids. Germline V gene lookup returns CDR1 SGHTS and CDR2 YDEGEE. V lost 3 bases and J 0 bases, leaving 13 bases between the germline ends. Combining the CDR3 with reference TRBV5-8 and TRBJ2-1 gives the whole variable domain EAGVTQSPTHLIKTRGQQATLRCSPISGHTSVYWYQQALGLGLQFLLWYDEGEERNRGNFPPRFSGRQFPNYSSELNVNALELEDSALYLCASSSGDGLSYNEQFFGPGTRLTVL.

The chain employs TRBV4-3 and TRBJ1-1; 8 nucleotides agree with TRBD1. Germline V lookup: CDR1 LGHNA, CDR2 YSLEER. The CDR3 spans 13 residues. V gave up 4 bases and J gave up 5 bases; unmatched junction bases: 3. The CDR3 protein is CASSLTGVTEAFF. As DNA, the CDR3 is TGCGCCAGCAGCCTGACAGGGGTAACTGAAGCTTTCTTT.

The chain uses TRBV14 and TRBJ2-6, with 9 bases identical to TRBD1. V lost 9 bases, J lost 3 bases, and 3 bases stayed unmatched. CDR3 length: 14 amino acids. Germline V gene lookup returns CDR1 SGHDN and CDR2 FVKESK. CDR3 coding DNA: TGTGCCAGAGACAGGGGGTGTGGGGCCAACGTCCTGACTTTC. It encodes CARDRGCGANVLTF.